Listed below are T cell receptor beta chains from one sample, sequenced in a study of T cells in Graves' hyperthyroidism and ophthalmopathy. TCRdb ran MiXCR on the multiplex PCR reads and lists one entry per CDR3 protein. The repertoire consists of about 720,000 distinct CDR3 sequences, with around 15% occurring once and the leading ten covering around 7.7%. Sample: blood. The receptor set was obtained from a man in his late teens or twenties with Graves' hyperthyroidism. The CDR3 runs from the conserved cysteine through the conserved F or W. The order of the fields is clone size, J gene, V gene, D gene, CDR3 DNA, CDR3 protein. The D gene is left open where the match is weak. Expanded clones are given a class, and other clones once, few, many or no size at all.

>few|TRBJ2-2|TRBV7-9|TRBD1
TGTGCCAGCAGCGGTTTGTCGGCTAAGAGGGACAGACCCACCGGGGAGCTGTTTTTT
CASSGLSAKRDRPTGELFF
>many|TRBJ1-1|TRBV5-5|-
TGTGCCAGCAGCTTGGTCTCGGGGGGCACTGAAGCTTTCTTT
CASSLVSGGTEAFF
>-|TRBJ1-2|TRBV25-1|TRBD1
TGTGCCAGCAGTGGGACAGGGAGGCATGGCTACACCTTC
CASSGTGRHGYTF
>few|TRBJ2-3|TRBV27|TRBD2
TGTGCCAGCAGCGCAGCCCGGACGGGAGGGCCAGGAGATACGCAGTATTTT
CASSAARTGGPGDTQYF
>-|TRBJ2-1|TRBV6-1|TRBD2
TGTGCCAGCAGTGAAGTGGGACTAGCGGGAGTTGAGCAGTTCTTC
CASSEVGLAGVEQFF
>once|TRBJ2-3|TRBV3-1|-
TGTGCCAGCAGCCAAGGATCGCGTACAGATACGCAGTATTTT
CASSQGSRTDTQYF
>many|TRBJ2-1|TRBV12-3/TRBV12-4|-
TGTGCCAGCAGCCGAAGACTGGACCCCTCGCCATATGAGCAGTTCTTC
CASSRRLDPSPYEQFF
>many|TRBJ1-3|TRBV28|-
TGTGCCAGCACCCCGGGGCCGTCTGGAAACACCATATATTTT
CASTPGPSGNTIYF
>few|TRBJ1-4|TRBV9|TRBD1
TGTGCCAGCAGCGTGGGGACAGGGCAGTACGAAAAACTGTTTTTT
CASSVGTGQYEKLFF
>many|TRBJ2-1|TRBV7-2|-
TGTGCCAGCAGCTTTGCCAGCGGGTCCTCCTACAATGAGCAGTTCTTC
CASSFASGSSYNEQFF
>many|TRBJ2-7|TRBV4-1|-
TGCGCCAGCAGCCAAGGGTTGAGGGGGGTTACCTACGAGCAGTACTTC
CASSQGLRGVTYEQYF
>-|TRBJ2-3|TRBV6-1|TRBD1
TGTGCCAGCAGTTTCGGGACAGGGAGTTCGTGGGCAGATACGCAGTATTTT
CASSFGTGSSWADTQYF
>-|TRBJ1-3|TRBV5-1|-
TGCGCCAGCAGCCCTCAGGAAGGCTCTGGAAACACCATATATTTT
CASSPQEGSGNTIYF
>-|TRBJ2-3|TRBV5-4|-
TGTGCCAGCAGCCCCCCGACGGAAGATACGCAGTATTTT
CASSPPTEDTQYF
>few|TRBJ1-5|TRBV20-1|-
TGCAGTGCTAGCTCCACAGGGATTGAGCAGCCCCAGCATTTT
CSASSTGIEQPQHF
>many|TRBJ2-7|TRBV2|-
TGTGCCAGCAGCCCCGGGGGTCTCTATCGGACTTTTAACTACGAGCAGTACTTC
CASSPGGLYRTFNYEQYF
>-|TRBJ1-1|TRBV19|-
TGTGCCAGTAGGCCCCGAGGGGGGGGAGACACTGAAGCTTTCTTT
CASRPRGGGDTEAFF
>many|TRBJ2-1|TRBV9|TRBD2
TGTGCCAGCAGCGGGCGGACTAGCGGGAGTTTCCATGAGCAGTTCTTC
CASSGRTSGSFHEQFF
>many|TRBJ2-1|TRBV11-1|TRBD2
TGTGCCAGCAGCTTGAGCGGGAGTAATGAGCAGTTCTTC
CASSLSGSNEQFF
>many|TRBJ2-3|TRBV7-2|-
TGTGCCAGCAGCTTGTCCCGGTCGGGGGATACGCAGTATTTT
CASSLSRSGDTQYF
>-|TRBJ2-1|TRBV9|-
TGTGCCAGCAGCGCCCTCTTGGAGCGCAATGAGCAGTTCTTC
CASSALLERNEQFF
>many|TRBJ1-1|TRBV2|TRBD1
TGTGCCAGCAAGTCATTCACAGGGGCCAACACTGAAGCTTTCTTT
CASKSFTGANTEAFF
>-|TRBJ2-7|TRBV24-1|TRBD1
TGTGCCACCAGTGATCCCCGACAGGGGTACGAGCAGTACTTC
CATSDPRQGYEQYF
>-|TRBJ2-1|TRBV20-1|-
TGCAGTGCTAGAGCTCTTCCATCGGGACCCTTATACAATGAGCAGTTCTTC
CSARALPSGPLYNEQFF
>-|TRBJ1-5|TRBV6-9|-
TGTGCCAGCAGTGGGGCAGGGAATAATCAGCCCCAGCATTTT
CASSGAGNNQPQHF
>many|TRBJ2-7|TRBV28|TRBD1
TGTGCCAGCAGTTGGGGACAGACCTACGAGCAGTACTTC
CASSWGQTYEQYF
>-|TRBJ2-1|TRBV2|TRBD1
TGTGCCAGCAGTGATAGGGACAGGGGGCTCGATGAGCAGTTCTTC
CASSDRDRGLDEQFF
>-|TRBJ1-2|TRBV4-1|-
TGCGCCAGCAGCCCGCCCCTGGGTCGAGTTGCCTATGGCTACACCTTC
CASSPPLGRVAYGYTF
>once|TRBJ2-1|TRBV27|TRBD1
TGTGCCAGCTCTGATGGGGGACAGGGGGACAATGAGCAGTTCTTC
CASSDGGQGDNEQFF
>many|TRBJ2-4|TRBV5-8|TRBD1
TGTGCCAGCGCCTTCGGGACAGGGGGCGTCATTCAGTACTTC
CASAFGTGGVIQYF
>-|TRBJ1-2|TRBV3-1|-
TGTGCCAGCAGCCAAGATGCGGGGGCCGACTATGGCTACACCTTC
CASSQDAGADYGYTF
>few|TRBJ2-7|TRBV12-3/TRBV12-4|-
TGTGCCAGCAGTTACCCTTGGGGGACGAACTCCTACGAGCAGTACTTC
CASSYPWGTNSYEQYF
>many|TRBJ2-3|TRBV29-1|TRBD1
TGCAGCGTGGATGACAGGGGGCTAGCAGATACGCAGTATTTT
CSVDDRGLADTQYF
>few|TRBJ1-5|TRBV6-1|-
TGTGCCAGCCACCCGCTTGGAGGGCGGGATCAGCCCCAGCATTTT
CASHPLGGRDQPQHF
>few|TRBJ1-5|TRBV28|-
TGTGCCAGCAGTTACGAGGGGCCTTGGGCAGGGTTTGACCAGCCCCAGCATTTT
CASSYEGPWAGFDQPQHF
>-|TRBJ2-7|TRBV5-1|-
TGCGCCAGCAGCTCTCAACTATACACCTCCTACGAGCAGTACTTC
CASSSQLYTSYEQYF
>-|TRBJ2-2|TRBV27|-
TGTGCCAGCAGTTTAAGGACGAGGTCCGGGGAGCTGTTTTTT
CASSLRTRSGELFF
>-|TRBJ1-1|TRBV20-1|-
TGCAGTGCTAGGTGGGGCCGCCTTAGGACCCACGAAGCTTTCTTT
CSARWGRLRTHEAFF
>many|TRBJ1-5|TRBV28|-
TGTGCCACTCGGGAAGGCCGGAGTCAGCCCCAGCATTTT
CATREGRSQPQHF
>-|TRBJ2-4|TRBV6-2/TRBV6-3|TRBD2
TGTGCCAGCAGTCCCGGGACTAGCTTCACCAAAAACATTCAGTACTTC
CASSPGTSFTKNIQYF
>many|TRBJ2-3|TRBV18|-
TGTGCCAGCTCACCACTCGCTAGATTGCCAGATACGCAGTATTTT
CASSPLARLPDTQYF
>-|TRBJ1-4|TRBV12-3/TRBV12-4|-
TGTGCCACCGGGACGGGGGATTGGAATGAAAAACTGTTTTTT
CATGTGDWNEKLFF